The 18 T cell receptor beta chains below come from one sample, sequenced in a study of cytomegalovirus exposure and HLA in healthy donors. The PCR contained 60 Vbeta and 13 Jbeta primers. The protocol was immunoSEQ multiplex PCR, while the TCRdb copy is restricted to in-frame clones and leaves out a portion. Here the sample spans some 100,000 clones, roughly 70% being singletons. The source material was PBMCs. The receptors originated from a woman between 18 and 29 years old in good health and CMV-seropositive.

The V and J genes are TRBV12-2 and TRBJ2-1; TRBD2, the D gene given by the table, was not confirmed from the DNA. TRBV12-2 is termed a pseudogene. This CDR3 is built from 13 residues. The CDR3 coding sequence is TGTGCAACTATTCCGGGAGAGCACAATGAGCAGTTCTTC. This translates into CATIPGEHNEQFF.

J is TRBJ2-7 and V is TRBV28; possibly TRBD2 for D (5 bases). This CDR3 contains 14 residues. The V end was cut by 8 bases, the J end by 0 bases, with 14 bases between. Germline V CDR1 and CDR2: MDHEN, SYDVKM. CDR3 sequence: CASGGGGSSYEQYF. The CDR3 coding sequence is TGTGCCAGCGGCGGCGGCGGGTCCTCCTACGAGCAGTACTTC.

This rearrangement joins TRBV9 to TRBJ2-3; D may be TRBD2 (6 bases). Germline V CDR1 and CDR2: SGDLS, YYNGEE. Trimming took off 3 bases at V and 3 bases at J, with 11 bases between the two ends. The CDR3 runs to 14 residues. The CDR3 loop is CASSEWGETDTQYF. The CDR3, as DNA: TGTGCCAGCAGCGAGTGGGGGGAAACAGATACGCAGTATTTT.

This clone turned up a few times. The chain has TRBV30 and TRBJ2-4; 9 bases match TRBD2. Germline CDR1 GTSNPN, CDR2 SVGIG (reference sequence). This CDR3 is 14 amino acids long. Germline trimming cut 1 base from V and 6 bases from J; bases unmatched to any gene: 4. This CDR3 is CAWSDRLAANIQYF. In DNA form, the CDR3 reads TGTGCCTGGAGTGATAGACTAGCGGCAAACATTCAGTACTTC. Drawing the rest from reference TRBV30 and TRBJ2-4, the complete variable domain is SQTIHQWPATLVQPVGSPLSLECTVEGTSNPNLYWYRQAAGRGLQLLFYSVGIGQISSEVPQNLSASRPQDRQFILSSKKLLLSDSGFYLCAWSDRLAANIQYFGAGTRLSVL.

V usage is TRBV7-2 and J usage is TRBJ2-2; TRBD2 matches 10 bases. V lost 3 bases, J lost 6 bases, and 4 bases stayed unmatched. The germline V gene encodes CDR1 SGHTA and CDR2 FQGNSA. The CDR3 contains 15 residues. The CDR3 bases are TGTGCCAGCAGCTTTTTACTAGCGGGACCCGGGGAGCTGTTTTTT. It translates to CASSFLLAGPGELFF.

The rearrangement joins TRBV11-2 to TRBJ2-4; TRBD2 agrees at 10 bases. From germline, CDR1 is SGHAT and CDR2 FQNNGV. V was pared by 1 base and J by 6 bases, with 6 bases of the junction left unmatched. This CDR3 is built from 16 residues. The CDR3: CASSLAGTSASNIQYF. CDR3 nucleotide sequence: TGTGCCAGCAGCTTAGCCGGGACTAGCGCGTCAAACATTCAGTACTTC. Together with reference TRBV11-2 and TRBJ2-4, the CDR3 gives the full variable domain: EAGVAQSPRYKIIEKRQSVAFWCNPISGHATLYWYQQILGQGPKLLIQFQNNGVVDDSQLPKDRFSAERLKGVDSTLKIQPAKLEDSAVYLCASSLAGTSASNIQYFGAGTRLSVL.

CDR3 in amino acids: CASSLGQFKAFF. In DNA, the CDR3 is TGTGCCAGCAGCTTAGGACAGTTTAAAGCTTTCTTT. V gene TRBV7-2 combines with J gene TRBJ1-1; perhaps TRBD1 as D (5 bases). Trimming pared 1 base from V and 9 bases from J, leaving 9 bases between. CDR3 length: 12 amino acids. CDR1 is SGHTA and CDR2 is FQGNSA in the germline V gene.

The chain is built from TRBV6-1 and TRBJ2-3; 10 bases line up with TRBD2. This CDR3 region has 17 residues. CDR1 MNHNS and CDR2 SASEGT come from the germline V gene. The J segment lost 0 bases and the V segment lost 1 base, leaving 4 bases of the junction unmatched. CDR3 nucleotide sequence: TGTGCCAGCAGTGAAGGGTGGACTAGCGGTAGCACAGATACGCAGTATTTT. Its translation: CASSEGWTSGSTDTQYF.

This chain uses TRBV6-6 with TRBJ2-7, with D maybe TRBD1 (5 bases). This CDR3 region has 14 residues. Per germline, CDR1 MNHNY and CDR2 SVGAGI (reference sequence). Trimming took 5 bases from V and 3 from J, leaving 14 bases between them. CDR3 DNA sequence: TGTGCCAGCAGTACGCCAGACAGAGACTACGAGCAGTACTTC. Its translation is CASSTPDRDYEQYF.

The chain has TRBV11-3 and TRBJ2-2, with no clear D. CDR1 is SGHNT and CDR2 is YENEEA in the germline V gene. V was cut by 1 base and J by 2 bases, with 5 bases left in between. The CDR3 sequence is 14 residues long. The CDR3: CASSLVSNTGELFF. CDR3 bases: TGTGCCAGCAGCTTAGTTTCTAACACCGGGGAGCTGTTTTTT. Drawing the rest from reference TRBV11-3 and TRBJ2-2, the complete variable domain is EAGVVQSPRYKIIEKKQPVAFWCNPISGHNTLYWYLQNLGQGPELLIRYENEEAVDDSQLPKDRFSAERLKGVDSTLKIQPAELGDSAVYLCASSLVSNTGELFFGEGSRLTVL.

The J gene is TRBJ2-1, the V gene TRBV4-1, with TRBD2 matching 12 bases. The germline V gene has CDR1 MGHRA and CDR2 YSYEKL. The CDR3 extends over 15 amino acids. Trimming at V came to 4 bases and at J to 7 bases, leaving 5 bases not matched to a gene. CDR3 amino acids: CASSRLAGVGNEQFF. The CDR3 DNA sequence: TGCGCCAGCAGCCGACTAGCGGGAGTGGGTAATGAGCAGTTCTTC.

J is TRBJ2-7 and V is TRBV5-4; D not resolved. The CDR3 totals 14 residues. V lost 4 bases, J lost 3 bases, and 14 bases lay in between. In germline, CDR1 is SGHNT, CDR2 YYREEE (reference sequence). The CDR3 DNA sequence: TGTGCCAGCAGCATTGAACCAGTTGACTACGAGCAGTACTTC. The encoded protein is CASSIEPVDYEQYF.

The V gene is TRBV6-4, the J gene TRBJ2-1; a weak D match, TRBD2 (6 bases). The CDR3 is 19 amino acids. Germline CDR1 is MRHNA and CDR2 is SNTAGT. V gave up 7 bases and J gave up 0 bases, with 25 bases separating them. This chain's CDR3 is CASTRNGGTAGSSYNEQFF. The CDR3 DNA reads as TGTGCCAGCACCCGCAACGGCGGGACGGCGGGGAGCTCCTACAATGAGCAGTTCTTC.

V gene TRBV27 combines with J gene TRBJ2-7; D may be TRBD2 (5 bases). Germline V gives CDR1 MNHEY, CDR2 SMNVEV (reference sequence). Trimming took 2 bases from V and 0 from J, leaving 11 bases between them. The CDR3 runs to 15 residues. Here the CDR3 reads CASSLGVGDSYEQYF. The DNA for the CDR3 is TGTGCCAGCAGTTTAGGGGTGGGAGACTCCTACGAGCAGTACTTC.

The chain couples TRBV5-4 to TRBJ1-1; TRBD1 matches at 7 bases. With V trimmed by 5 bases and J by 0 bases, 4 bases remained unmatched. The CDR3 length is 14 residues. CDR1 and CDR2 (germline): SGHNT, YYREEE (reference sequence). The CDR3 sequence is CASRGTAMNTEAFF. CDR3 nucleotide sequence: TGTGCCAGCAGGGGGACAGCCATGAACACTGAAGCTTTCTTT.

The V call is TRBV7-8, the J call TRBJ2-7, with D perhaps matching TRBD2 (6 bases). The CDR3 sequence is 14 residues long. CDR1 and CDR2 (germline): SGHVS, FQNEAQ. The V gene lost 5 bases and the J gene lost 1 base, with 12 bases spanning the gap. The CDR3 region has the DNA TGTGCCAGCAGCCTTCGACTAGAATCCTACGAGCAGTACTTC. Translated: CASSLRLESYEQYF.

The chain uses TRBV18 and TRBJ2-7; tentative D call: TRBD1 (5 bases). Germline-derived CDR1 and CDR2 are KGHSH and LQKENI. This CDR3 spans 14 amino acids. V was shortened by 3 bases and J by 2 bases, with 11 bases between the two germline ends. The CDR3: CASSPYGQAYEQYF. The CDR3 DNA sequence: TGTGCCAGCTCACCCTACGGACAAGCCTACGAGCAGTACTTC.

This clone was seen only a few times. The V gene is TRBV7-9, the J gene TRBJ2-7, with 10 bases identical to TRBD1. The CDR3 spans 15 residues. The ends lost 4 bases at V and 6 bases at J; junction bases unmatched: 9. Germline V lookup: CDR1 SEHNR, CDR2 FQNEAQ (reference sequence). The CDR3 nucleotides are TGTGCCAGCAGCTCGCCTCCCGGGACAGGGGTCGAGCAGTACTTC. It is translated as CASSSPPGTGVEQYF.